The 29 T cell receptor beta chains below were found in one sample sequenced in a study of T cell repertoires in cytomegalovirus infection (dated by TCRdb to between 2018 and 2020). These receptors' antigens are unknown. This sample's treatment or condition label indicates: in vitro stimulation with specific CMV peptide epitopes to enrich CMV-specific T cells. Sequencing instrument: Illumina HiSeq 1500. The public reads were reanalyzed by TCRdb: fastp trimming at Q25, MiXCR alignment, in-frame beta chains only. One record per CDR3 amino acid sequence lists the most common genes and DNA. Across this sample there are about 900,000 distinct CDR3 sequences, with roughly 30% seen only once. The leading ten clones occupy over 13% of the sample. The sequencing here drew on cultured CD8+ T cells from PBMCs, taken from culture after CMV antigen stimulation. The receptors here all came from a human donor in good health (CMV status not recorded). Some clones in this sample may be carry-over from other donors' samples.

The V gene is TRBV19, the J gene TRBJ1-3; D uncertain. V was clipped by 7 bases and J by 0 bases, with 10 bases between them. Germline V gene lookup returns CDR1 LNHDA and CDR2 SQIVND (reference sequence). This CDR3 is 14 amino acids long. CDR3 residues: CASNPSGSGNTIYF. CDR3 nucleotide sequence: TGTGCCAGTAACCCGTCCGGCTCTGGAAACACCATATATTTT.

The sample holds many counts of this clonotype. V is TRBV7-2 and J is TRBJ1-2; TRBD1 aligns across 9 bases. J was trimmed by 4 bases and V by 5 bases; bases with no gene match: 11. The CDR3 runs to 16 residues. Per germline, CDR1 SGHTA and CDR2 FQGNSA. CDR3 sequence reads: CASSIRDRAIGYGYTF. For the CDR3, the DNA is TGTGCCAGCAGCATTAGGGACAGGGCGATCGGCTATGGCTACACCTTC.

The sample holds a few counts of this clonotype. V gene TRBV7-9 combines with J gene TRBJ2-7; D is perhaps TRBD1 or TRBD2 (7 bases each). CDR3 length equals 20 residues. CDR1 is SEHNR, CDR2 FQNEAQ, per germline (reference sequence). Between the trimmed V and J ends, which lost 5 bases and 5 bases, there was a span of 34 bases. DNA of the CDR3: TGTGCCAGCAGCGGGAGCCAGGGGGGCGCCGGGGGACGCCGGGGGGACGAGCAGTACTTC. This codes for CASSGSQGGAGGRRGDEQYF.

The chain joins TRBV19 to TRBJ1-1; D possibly corresponds to TRBD1 (6 bases). The CDR3 sequence is 14 residues long. Deletions cut 7 bases from V and 5 bases from J, with 17 bases between. In germline, CDR1 is LNHDA, CDR2 SQIVND (reference sequence). The CDR3 sequence is CASTLGGADTEAFF. CDR3 sequence (DNA): TGTGCCAGTACCTTAGGGGGGGCGGATACTGAAGCTTTCTTT.

This clonotype appeared a few times. This chain joins TRBV4-1 and TRBJ2-3, with 8 bases fitting TRBD1. Losses at the gene ends were 1 base for V and 1 base for J; bases not matched to a gene: 7. The CDR3 loop spans 17 amino acids. Germline V gives CDR1 MGHRA, CDR2 YSYEKL. CDR3 sequence: CASSQVSGRGRTDTQYF. The CDR3 DNA reads as TGCGCCAGCAGCCAAGTATCTGGCAGGGGGCGCACAGATACGCAGTATTTT.

As to this clonotype: A much more abundant neighbour one base away suggests this may be a read error. The rearrangement links TRBV6-1 to TRBJ2-1; D is perhaps TRBD1 (5 bases). V was shortened by 5 bases and J by 6 bases, with 8 bases between the two germline ends. CDR3 length: 12 amino acids. Germline CDR1 is MNHNS and CDR2 is SASEGT. Here the CDR3 DNA reads TGTGCCAGCAGTCCAGGGTTCAATGAGCAGTTCTTC. It yields the protein CASSPGFNEQFF.

V and J are TRBV7-6 and TRBJ2-2; D might be TRBD2 (6 bases). CDR3 length: 15 residues. CDR1 and CDR2 (germline): SGHVS, FNYEAQ. Trimming cost V 4 bases and J 4 bases, with 13 bases left between them. The CDR3 region is CASSSGGYTTGELFF. For the CDR3, the DNA is TGTGCCAGCAGCTCCGGGGGATACACCACCGGGGAGCTGTTTTTT.

The chain is built from TRBV12-5 and TRBJ2-3, with 9 positions matching TRBD2. The CDR3 length is 16 residues. The germline CDR1 and CDR2 sequences are LGHNT and FRNRAP. The V gene end was trimmed by 3 bases and the J gene end by 2 bases; junction bases not matched to a gene: 6. For the CDR3, the DNA is TGTGCTAGTGGTTTAGTAGCGGGGGCCTACACAGATACGCAGTATTTT. Its protein product is CASGLVAGAYTDTQYF.

The V gene is TRBV19, the J gene TRBJ2-3, with D uncertain. This CDR3 has 11 amino acids. The germline gives CDR1 LNHDA, CDR2 SQIVND (reference sequence). Trimming took 7 bases from V and 7 from J, leaving 9 bases between them. The CDR3 is CASIGAYTQYF. CDR3 sequence (DNA): TGTGCCAGTATAGGAGCTTATACGCAGTATTTT. The variable domain in full, completed from reference TRBV19 and TRBJ2-3, reads DGGITQSPKYLFRKEGQNVTLSCEQNLNHDAMYWYRQDPGQGLRLIYYSQIVNDFQKGDIAEGYSVSREKKESFPLTVTSAQKNPTAFYLCASIGAYTQYFGPGTRLTVL.

Concerning this clonotype itself: This may be a read error: a much more frequent sequence differs by one nucleotide. V gene TRBV7-9 combines with J gene TRBJ1-2, with D hard to call. In germline, CDR1 is SEHNR, CDR2 FQNEAQ (reference sequence). This CDR3 region has 12 residues. CDR3 sequence reads: CANSRGTFGYTF. The CDR3 region has the DNA TGTGCCAACAGCCGCGGCACCTTTGGCTACACCTTC.

This rearrangement joins TRBV6-1 to TRBJ2-7; 7 nucleotides line up with TRBD1. The CDR3 has 13 residues. CDR1 is MNHNS, CDR2 SASEGT, per germline. V gave up 10 bases and J gave up 2 bases; unmatched junction bases: 8. The CDR3 here is CANKDRFAYEQYV. DNA of the CDR3: TGTGCCAACAAGGACAGGTTCGCCTACGAGCAGTACGTC.

CDR3 sequence reads: CASSQDLAGPHNEQFF. As DNA, the CDR3 is TGTGCCAGCAGCCAAGACCTTGCTGGACCGCACAATGAGCAGTTCTTC. V and J are TRBV3-1 and TRBJ2-1, with no clear D. The germline gives CDR1 LGHDT, CDR2 YNNKEL (reference sequence). With 0 bases removed from V and 5 bases from J, the gap between germline ends came to 14 bases. CDR3 length: 16 amino acids.

The V and J genes are TRBV20-1 and TRBJ1-3, with a tentative D call TRBD1 (6 bases). Trimming left V 6 bases short and J 0 bases short, with 12 bases between. Germline CDR1 DFQATT, CDR2 SNEGSKA (reference sequence). There are 14 residues in the CDR3. The CDR3 here is CSAKQGSSGNTIYF. In DNA, the CDR3 is TGCAGTGCAAAACAGGGTAGCTCTGGAAACACCATATATTTT.

This rearrangement joins TRBV2 to TRBJ2-7; 7 nucleotides align to TRBD2. V gave up 7 bases and J gave up 7 bases; unmatched junction bases: 10. The CDR3 is 13 residues long. Germline-derived CDR1 and CDR2 are SNHLY and FYNNEI. The CDR3 region has the DNA TGTGCCAGCAATTGGGAGGGAGCAGGTGAGCAGTACGTC. Its translation: CASNWEGAGEQYV.

This clonotype was detected ten times or more. The chain recombines TRBV7-9 with TRBJ1-1; no reliable D call. The CDR3 totals 12 residues. V was cut by 6 bases and J by 4 bases, with 9 bases left in between. Germline V CDR1 and CDR2: SEHNR, FQNEAQ (reference sequence). As DNA, the CDR3 is TGTGCCAGCAGTCCGCGGTTCACTGAAGCTTTCTTT. Amino acid sequence: CASSPRFTEAFF.

This clonotype has a handful of counts. The chain has TRBV5-6 and TRBJ2-5; tentative D call: TRBD1 (5 bases). Germline values: CDR1 SGHDT, CDR2 YYEEEE. The CDR3 loop spans 15 amino acids. Deletions cut 2 bases from V and 2 bases from J, with 13 bases between. The CDR3 coding sequence is TGTGCCAGCAGCTTAGTGGACAAGGAACAAGAGACCCAGTACTTC. This gives the protein CASSLVDKEQETQYF.

The sample holds a few counts of this clonotype. This chain joins TRBV28 and TRBJ2-2, with 11 bases lining up with TRBD1. Germline CDR1 MDHEN, CDR2 SYDVKM. Trimming removed 5 bases from V and 1 base from J; junction bases left unmatched: 6. CDR3 length: 17 amino acids. Written as DNA, the CDR3 is TGTGCCAGCAGTCCCCGGACAGGGGGCGTGAACACCGGGGAGCTGTTTTTT. This codes for CASSPRTGGVNTGELFF. The variable domain in full, completed from reference TRBV28 and TRBJ2-2, reads DVKVTQSSRYLVKRTGEKVFLECVQDMDHENMFWYRQDPGLGLRLIYFSYDVKMKEKGDIPEGYSVSREKKERFSLILESASTNQTSMYLCASSPRTGGVNTGELFFGEGSRLTVL.

In this sample, this clonotype turned up a few times. V usage is TRBV15 and J usage is TRBJ2-1; 7 positions match TRBD2. Per germline, CDR1 LNHNV and CDR2 YYDKDF (reference sequence). CDR3 length: 19 amino acids. The J segment lost 6 bases and the V segment lost 0 bases, leaving 17 bases of the junction unmatched. The CDR3: CATSRDHRTRGAGSNEQFF. The DNA of the CDR3 is TGTGCCACCAGCAGAGATCATCGGACTAGAGGGGCGGGTTCCAATGAGCAGTTCTTC. Full variable domain (missing parts from reference TRBV15 and TRBJ2-1): DAMVIQNPRYQVTQFGKPVTLSCSQTLNHNVMYWYQQKSSQAPKLLFHYYDKDFNNEADTPDNFQSRRPNTSFCFLDIRSPGLGDTAMYLCATSRDHRTRGAGSNEQFFGPGTRLTVL.

The chain employs TRBV27 and TRBJ1-4; no firm D call. V shed 1 base and J shed 7 bases, with 10 bases lying between them. The CDR3 has 14 amino acids. CDR1 and CDR2 from the germline V gene are MNHEY and SMNVEV (reference sequence). The CDR3 loop is CASSLLANPEKLFF. The CDR3 nucleotides are TGTGCCAGCAGTTTATTGGCAAACCCTGAAAAACTGTTTTTT.

The CDR3 loop is CASSQVVAGISYNEQFF. Here the CDR3 DNA reads TGTGCCAGCAGCCAAGTGGTAGCGGGGATCTCCTACAATGAGCAGTTCTTC. The chain uses TRBV4-2 and TRBJ2-1; 8 nucleotides line up with TRBD2. The junction had 5 bases not matched to a gene; V was cut back by 1 base and J by 0 bases. The CDR3 length is 17 residues. The V gene's germline CDR1 is LGHNA and CDR2 YNFKEQ.

This clonotype was detected only a few times. The chain employs TRBV12-3 or TRBV12-4 and TRBJ1-1; D gene ambiguous. The ends were cut back, 6 bases at V and 6 bases at J, with 14 bases in the middle. The CDR3 extends over 13 amino acids. CDR3 loop: CASSYSVVPEAFF. CDR3 nucleotides: TGTGCCAGCAGCTACAGTGTAGTACCTGAAGCTTTCTTT.

In this sample, this clonotype turned up a few times. The V call is TRBV6-1, the J call TRBJ2-1; maybe TRBD2 (5 bases). Germline V gene lookup returns CDR1 MNHNS and CDR2 SASEGT. This CDR3 has 16 amino acids. V lost 6 bases and J 4 bases, leaving 19 bases between the germline ends. The CDR3 here is CASSHPLGGRYNEQFF. As DNA, the CDR3 is TGTGCCAGCAGCCACCCCCTCGGAGGACGGTACAATGAGCAGTTCTTC.

As DNA, the CDR3 is TGTGCCTCCATTAACCGGGACAGTCGTTTTTGGGACACCGGGGAGCTGTTTTTT. Translating gives CASINRDSRFWDTGELFF. The chain combines TRBV6-6 with TRBJ2-2; TRBD1 aligns across 7 bases. The CDR3 length is 18 residues. Trimming removed 11 bases from V and 3 bases from J; junction bases left unmatched: 21. Germline V gene data show CDR1 as MNHNY and CDR2 as SVGAGI (reference sequence).

A word on this clonotype: One end of the junction is discordant with germline, which a read error may explain. The J gene is TRBJ2-1, the V gene TRBV11-1; 11 bases line up with TRBD2. Per the germline V gene, CDR1 is SGHAT and CDR2 is FQDESV (reference sequence). This CDR3 is built from 15 residues. DNA of the CDR3: TGTGCCGGCAGCGCTACTAGCGGGGGACTGAATGAGCAGTTCTTC. The encoded protein is CAGSATSGGLNEQFF.

The chain is built from TRBV10-3 and TRBJ1-1; D perhaps matches TRBD1 (5 bases). CDR3 length equals 13 residues. Trimming shortened V by 3 bases and J by 6 bases, and 11 bases separated the two germline ends. Germline values: CDR1 ENHRY, CDR2 SYGVKD. This CDR3 is CAISDRWDAEAFF. The CDR3 DNA sequence: TGTGCCATCAGTGATCGGTGGGACGCTGAAGCTTTCTTT.

V gene TRBV3-1 combines with J gene TRBJ2-2; TRBD1 might be the D (6 bases). This CDR3 is built from 14 residues. Trimming stripped 4 bases from V and 6 bases from J, with 12 bases between. Germline V gives CDR1 LGHDT, CDR2 YNNKEL (reference sequence). This chain's CDR3 is CASSPQGKAGELFF. CDR3 sequence (DNA): TGTGCCAGCAGCCCGCAGGGGAAGGCCGGGGAGCTGTTTTTT.

This clonotype was counted a few times. The chain couples TRBV6-5 to TRBJ2-1, with a possible D match to TRBD2 (7 bases). V was clipped by 2 bases and J by 0 bases, with 14 bases between them. Germline V gives CDR1 MNHEY, CDR2 SVGAGI. The CDR3 totals 17 residues. DNA of the CDR3: TGTGCCAGCAGTTACATCGGCGGGGGCCTCTCCTACAATGAGCAGTTCTTC. This encodes CASSYIGGGLSYNEQFF.

This clonotype was detected only a few times. The chain carries TRBV20-1 and TRBJ1-2; the D gene is possibly TRBD1 (5 bases). The CDR3 sequence is 14 residues long. Germline CDR1 DFQATT, CDR2 SNEGSKA (reference sequence). Trimming took off 0 bases at V and 4 bases at J, with 12 bases between the two ends. In nucleotides, the CDR3 is TGCAGTGCTAGAGATCGCCAGGGTAGCTATGGCTACACCTTC. Translating it yields CSARDRQGSYGYTF.

This clonotype was observed a few times. The chain combines TRBV5-5 with TRBJ1-4; TRBD1 agrees at 9 bases. Unmatched junction bases numbered 7, after V lost 4 bases and J lost 6 bases. From germline, CDR1 is SGHKS and CDR2 YYEKEE (reference sequence). The CDR3 totals 15 residues. The CDR3: CASSMDRGFDEKLFF. The DNA of the CDR3 is TGTGCCAGCAGCATGGACAGGGGATTTGATGAAAAACTGTTTTTT.